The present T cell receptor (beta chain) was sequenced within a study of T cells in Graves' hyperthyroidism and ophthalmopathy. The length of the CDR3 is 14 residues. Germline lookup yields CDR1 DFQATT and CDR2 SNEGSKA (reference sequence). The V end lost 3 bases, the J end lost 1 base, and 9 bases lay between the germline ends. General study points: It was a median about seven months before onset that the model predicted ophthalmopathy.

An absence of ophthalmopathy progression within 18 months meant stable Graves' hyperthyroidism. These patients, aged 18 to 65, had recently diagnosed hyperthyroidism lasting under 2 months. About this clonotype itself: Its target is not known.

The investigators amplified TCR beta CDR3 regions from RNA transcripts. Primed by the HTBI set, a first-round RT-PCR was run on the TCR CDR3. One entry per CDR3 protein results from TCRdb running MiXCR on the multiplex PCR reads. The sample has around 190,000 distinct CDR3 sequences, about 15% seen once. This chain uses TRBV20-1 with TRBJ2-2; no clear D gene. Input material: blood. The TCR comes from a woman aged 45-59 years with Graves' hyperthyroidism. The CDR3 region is CSASSTRNTGELFF. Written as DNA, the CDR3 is TGCAGTGCTAGCTCCACAAGGAACACCGGGGAGCTGTTTTTT.